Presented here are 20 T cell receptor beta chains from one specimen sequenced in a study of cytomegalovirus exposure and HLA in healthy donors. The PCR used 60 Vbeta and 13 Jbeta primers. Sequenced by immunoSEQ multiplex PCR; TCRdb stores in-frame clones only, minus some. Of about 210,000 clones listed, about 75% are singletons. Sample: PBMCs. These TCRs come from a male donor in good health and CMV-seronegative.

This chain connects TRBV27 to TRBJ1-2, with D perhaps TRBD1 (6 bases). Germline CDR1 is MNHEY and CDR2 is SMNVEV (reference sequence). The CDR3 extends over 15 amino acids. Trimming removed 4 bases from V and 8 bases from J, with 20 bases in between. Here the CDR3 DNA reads TGTGCCAGCAGTTCCACAGGGTCGGTACGGGAAGGCTACACCTTC. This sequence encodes CASSSTGSVREGYTF.

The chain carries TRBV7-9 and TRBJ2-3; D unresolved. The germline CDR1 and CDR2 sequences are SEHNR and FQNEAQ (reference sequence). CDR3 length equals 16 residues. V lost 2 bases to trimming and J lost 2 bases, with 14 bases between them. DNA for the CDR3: TGTGCCAGCAGCTTAAACCCTAACCCCCCCACAGATACGCAGTATTTT. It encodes CASSLNPNPPTDTQYF.

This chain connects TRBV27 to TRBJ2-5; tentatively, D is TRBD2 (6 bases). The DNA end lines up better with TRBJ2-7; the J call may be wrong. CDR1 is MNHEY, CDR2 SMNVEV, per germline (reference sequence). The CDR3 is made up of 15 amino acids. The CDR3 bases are TGTGCCAGCAGTTTCCGGCTAGCGCCCCCCTACGAGCAGTACTTC. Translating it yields CASSFRLAPPYEQYF.

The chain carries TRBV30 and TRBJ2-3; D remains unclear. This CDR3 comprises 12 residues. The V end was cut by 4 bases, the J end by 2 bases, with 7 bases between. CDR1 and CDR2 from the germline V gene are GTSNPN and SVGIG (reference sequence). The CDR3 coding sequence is TGTGCCTGGAAGCTCAACACAGATACGCAGTATTTT. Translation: CAWKLNTDTQYF.

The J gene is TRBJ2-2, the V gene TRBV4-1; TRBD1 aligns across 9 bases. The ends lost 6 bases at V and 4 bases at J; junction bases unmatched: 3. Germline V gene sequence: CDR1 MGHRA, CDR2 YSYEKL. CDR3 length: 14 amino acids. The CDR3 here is CASRKDRGTGELFF. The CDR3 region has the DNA TGCGCCAGCAGGAAGGACAGGGGCACCGGGGAGCTGTTTTTT.

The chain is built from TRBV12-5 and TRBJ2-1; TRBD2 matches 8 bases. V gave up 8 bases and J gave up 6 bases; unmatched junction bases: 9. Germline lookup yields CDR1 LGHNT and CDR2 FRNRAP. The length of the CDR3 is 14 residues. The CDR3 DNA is TGTGCTAGTAGTCCGGGGGGGACGGGCAATGAGCAGTTCTTC. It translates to CASSPGGTGNEQFF.

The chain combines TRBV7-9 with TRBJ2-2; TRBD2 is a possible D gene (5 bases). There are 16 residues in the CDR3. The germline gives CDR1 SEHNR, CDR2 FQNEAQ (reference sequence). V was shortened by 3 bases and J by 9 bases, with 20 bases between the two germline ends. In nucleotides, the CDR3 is TGTGCCAGCAGCTTGGTGGGTGGGAGCGAAAACCGGGAGCTGTTTTTT. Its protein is CASSLVGGSENRELFF.

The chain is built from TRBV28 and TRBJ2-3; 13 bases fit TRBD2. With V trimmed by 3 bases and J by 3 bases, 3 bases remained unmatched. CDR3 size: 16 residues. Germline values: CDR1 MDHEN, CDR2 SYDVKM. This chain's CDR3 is CASSLGLAGTTDTQYF. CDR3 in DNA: TGTGCCAGCAGTTTGGGACTAGCGGGGACAACAGATACGCAGTATTTT.

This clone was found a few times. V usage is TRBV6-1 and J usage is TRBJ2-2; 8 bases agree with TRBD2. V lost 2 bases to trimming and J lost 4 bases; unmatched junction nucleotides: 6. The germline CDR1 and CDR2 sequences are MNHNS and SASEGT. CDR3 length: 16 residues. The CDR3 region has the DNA TGTGCCAGCAGTGAACTAAGCGGGGGACGCACCGGGGAGCTGTTTTTT. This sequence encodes CASSELSGGRTGELFF.

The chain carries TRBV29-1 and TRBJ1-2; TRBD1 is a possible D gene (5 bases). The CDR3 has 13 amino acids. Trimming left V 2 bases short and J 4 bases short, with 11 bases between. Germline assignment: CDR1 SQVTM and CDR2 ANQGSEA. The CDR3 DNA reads TGCAGCGTTGAACCCAGGGCAGGCTATGGCTACACCTTC. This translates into CSVEPRAGYGYTF.

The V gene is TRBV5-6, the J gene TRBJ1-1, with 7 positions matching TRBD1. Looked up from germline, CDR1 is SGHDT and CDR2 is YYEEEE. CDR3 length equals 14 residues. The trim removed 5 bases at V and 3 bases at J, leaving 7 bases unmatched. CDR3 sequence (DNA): TGTGCCAGCAGATCTACAGGGGTGGACACTGAAGCTTTCTTT. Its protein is CASRSTGVDTEAFF.

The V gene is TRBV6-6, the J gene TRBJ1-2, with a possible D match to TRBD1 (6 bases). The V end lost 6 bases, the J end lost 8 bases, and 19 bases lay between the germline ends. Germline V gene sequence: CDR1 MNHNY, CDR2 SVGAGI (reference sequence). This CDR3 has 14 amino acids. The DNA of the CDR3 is TGTGCCAGCAGCCACAGGGATCTCTCGTTGGGCTACACCTTC. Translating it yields CASSHRDLSLGYTF.

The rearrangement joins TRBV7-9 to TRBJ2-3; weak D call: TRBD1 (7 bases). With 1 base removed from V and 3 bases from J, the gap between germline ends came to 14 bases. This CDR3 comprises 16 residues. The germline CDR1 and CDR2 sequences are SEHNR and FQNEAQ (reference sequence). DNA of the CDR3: TGTGCCAGCAGCTTAGTTGGGGGGACAGCAACAGATACGCAGTATTTT. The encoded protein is CASSLVGGTATDTQYF. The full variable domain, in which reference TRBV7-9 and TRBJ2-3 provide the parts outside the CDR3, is DTGVSQNPRHKITKRGQNVTFRCDPISEHNRLYWYRQTLGQGPEFLTYFQNEAQLEKSRLLSDRFSAERPKGSFSTLEIQRTEQGDSAMYLCASSLVGGTATDTQYFGPGTRLTVL.

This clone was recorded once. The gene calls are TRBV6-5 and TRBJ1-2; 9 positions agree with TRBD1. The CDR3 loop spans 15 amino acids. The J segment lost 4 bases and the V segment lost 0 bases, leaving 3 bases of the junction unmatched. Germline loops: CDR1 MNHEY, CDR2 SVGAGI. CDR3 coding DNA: TGTGCCAGCAGTTACTCACAGGGGGCTAGCTATGGCTACACCTTC. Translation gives CASSYSQGASYGYTF.

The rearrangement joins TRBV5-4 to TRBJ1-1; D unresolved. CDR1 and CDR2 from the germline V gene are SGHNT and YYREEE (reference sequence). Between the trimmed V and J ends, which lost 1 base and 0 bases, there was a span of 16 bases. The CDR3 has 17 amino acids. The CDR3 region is CASSLKLGEWVNTEAFF. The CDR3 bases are TGTGCCAGCAGCTTGAAACTCGGGGAGTGGGTGAACACTGAAGCTTTCTTT.

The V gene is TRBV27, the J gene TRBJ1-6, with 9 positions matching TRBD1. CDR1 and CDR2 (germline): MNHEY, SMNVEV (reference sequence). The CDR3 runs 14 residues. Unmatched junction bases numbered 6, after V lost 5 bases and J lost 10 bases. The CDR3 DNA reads TGTGCCAGCAGTGGACAGGGGTGGGAATCACCCCTCCACTTT. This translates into CASSGQGWESPLHF.

Here the CDR3 reads CASSGGLVSDTQYF. CDR3 DNA sequence: TGTGCCAGCAGCGGTGGACTAGTCTCAGATACGCAGTATTTT. The V call is TRBV2, the J call TRBJ2-3; the match to TRBD2 covers 7 bases. The CDR3 is 14 residues long. The germline V gene has CDR1 SNHLY and CDR2 FYNNEI. V shed 6 bases, J shed 4 bases, and the junction held 7 bases outside the gene matches.

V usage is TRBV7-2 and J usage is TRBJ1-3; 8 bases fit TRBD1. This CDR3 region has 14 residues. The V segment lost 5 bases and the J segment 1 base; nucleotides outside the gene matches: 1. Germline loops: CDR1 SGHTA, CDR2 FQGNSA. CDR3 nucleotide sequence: TGTGCCAGCAGCCGACAGGGGTCTGGAAACACCATATATTTT. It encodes CASSRQGSGNTIYF.

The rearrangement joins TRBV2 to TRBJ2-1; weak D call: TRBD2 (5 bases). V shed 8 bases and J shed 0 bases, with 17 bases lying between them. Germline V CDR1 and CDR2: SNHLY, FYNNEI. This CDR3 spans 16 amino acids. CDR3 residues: CASPVGEKDSYNEQFF. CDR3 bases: TGTGCCAGCCCCGTCGGGGAAAAGGACTCCTACAATGAGCAGTTCTTC.

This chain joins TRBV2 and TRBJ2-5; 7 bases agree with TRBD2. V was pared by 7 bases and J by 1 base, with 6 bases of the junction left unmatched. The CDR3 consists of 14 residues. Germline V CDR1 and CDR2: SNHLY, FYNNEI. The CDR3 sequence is CASISGGSQETQYF. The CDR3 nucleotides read TGTGCCAGCATATCGGGAGGCTCCCAAGAGACCCAGTACTTC. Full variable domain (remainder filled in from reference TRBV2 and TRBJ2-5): EPEVTQTPSHQVTQMGQEVILRCVPISNHLYFYWYRQILGQKVEFLVSFYNNEISEKSEIFDDQFSVERPDGSNFTLKIRSTKLEDSAMYFCASISGGSQETQYFGPGTRLLVL.